This TCR beta chain stems from a study of neurological immune-mediated disorders. The sample holds many counts of this clonotype. The germline V gene encodes CDR1 DFQATT and CDR2 SNEGSKA (reference sequence). The CDR3 covers 13 residues. The J segment lost 5 bases and the V segment lost 6 bases, leaving 7 bases of the junction unmatched. Each CDR3 protein is one row after TCRdb ran MiXCR on the 5' RACE reads. The table shows 130,000 or so distinct CDR3 sequences, with 3.2% occurring only once. This chain connects TRBV20-1 to TRBJ1-2, with 9 bases that match TRBD1. Sequencing was performed on PBMCs. This clonotype originated in a woman aged 25-40 years with multiple sclerosis. CDR3 sequence: CSATGGALYGYTF. CDR3 bases: TGCAGTGCCACAGGGGGCGCACTATATGGCTACACCTTC.